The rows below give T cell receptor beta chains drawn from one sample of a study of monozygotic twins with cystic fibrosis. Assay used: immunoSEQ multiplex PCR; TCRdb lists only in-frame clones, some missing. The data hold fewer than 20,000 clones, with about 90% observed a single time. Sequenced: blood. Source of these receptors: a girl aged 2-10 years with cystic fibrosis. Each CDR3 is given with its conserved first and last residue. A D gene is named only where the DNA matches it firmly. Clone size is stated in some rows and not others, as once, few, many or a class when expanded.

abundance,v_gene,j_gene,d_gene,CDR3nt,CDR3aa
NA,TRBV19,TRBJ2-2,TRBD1,TGTGCCAGTAAAAGGACAGGGGGCAACACCGGGGAGCTGTTTTTT,CASKRTGGNTGELFF
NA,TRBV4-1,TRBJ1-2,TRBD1,TGCGCCAGCAGCCAAGATGTGGTTGTAGGGACAGGGCGGTATGGCTACACCTTC,CASSQDVVVGTGRYGYTF
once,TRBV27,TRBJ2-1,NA,TGTGCCAGCATGGGGGCGGATTTCGGCTCCTACAATGAGCAGTTCTTC,CASMGADFGSYNEQFF
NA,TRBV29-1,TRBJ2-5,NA,TGCAGCGTTGAAGCTCACACTACCGGGGGCCGGTACTTC,CSVEAHTTGGRYF
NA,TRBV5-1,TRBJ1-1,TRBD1,TGCGCCAGCAGCAAGGGGGACAGGGGTATCGCCAACACTGAAGCTTTCTTT,CASSKGDRGIANTEAFF
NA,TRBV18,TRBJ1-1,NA,TGTGCCAGCTCAAGCACAAAGGGAGAAATCACTGAAGCTTTCTTT,CASSSTKGEITEAFF
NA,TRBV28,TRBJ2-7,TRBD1,TGTGCCAGCAGGGATACAGGGGGCAGCCGGTACGAGCAGTACTTC,CASRDTGGSRYEQYF
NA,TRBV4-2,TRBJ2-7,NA,TGTGCCAGCAGCCTCGAGTCTAACGAGCAGTACTTC,CASSLESNEQYF
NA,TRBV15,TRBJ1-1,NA,TGTGCCACCAGCAGAGGCGGGGGCTTCAGATCAGGGGACCGGAACACTGAAGCTTTCTTT,CATSRGGGFRSGDRNTEAFF
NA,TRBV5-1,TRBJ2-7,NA,TGCGCCAGCAGCTTGGAACCCACGGGGGAGCAGTACTTC,CASSLEPTGEQYF
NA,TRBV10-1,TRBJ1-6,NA,TGCGCCAGCAGCCTGGGATCCGGCTTAAATTCACCCCTCCACTTT,CASSLGSGLNSPLHF
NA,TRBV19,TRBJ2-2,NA,TGTGCCAGTCCCCCTAACGGGAACACCGGGGAGCTGTTTTTT,CASPPNGNTGELFF
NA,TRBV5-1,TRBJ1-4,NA,TGCGCCAGCAGCCTGGGCCGGGATGAAAAACTGTTTTTT,CASSLGRDEKLFF
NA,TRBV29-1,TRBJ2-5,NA,TGCAGCGTTGAAGGGGTCCAGTCCCTCTCCGGAGAGACCCAGTACTTC,CSVEGVQSLSGETQYF
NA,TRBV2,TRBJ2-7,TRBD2,TGTGCCAGCATTCAGACTAGCGGGGTCTCCTACGAGCAGTACTTC,CASIQTSGVSYEQYF
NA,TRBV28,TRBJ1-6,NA,TGTGCCAGCAGTTTATTGGGGACAAGTAATTCACCCCTCCACTTT,CASSLLGTSNSPLHF
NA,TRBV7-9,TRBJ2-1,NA,TGTGCCAGCAGCTCCCTCGGTGAGCAGTTCTTC,CASSSLGEQFF
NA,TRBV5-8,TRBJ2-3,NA,TGTGCCAGCAGCCCCGGACAGATGAATACAGATACGCAGTATTTT,CASSPGQMNTDTQYF
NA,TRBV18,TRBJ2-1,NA,TGTGCCAGCTCCCCGACAGGGACTGCTAACAATGAGCAGTTCTTC,CASSPTGTANNEQFF
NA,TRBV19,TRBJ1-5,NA,TGTGCCAGTAGTATATGGGCAGTAGCAGATCAGCCCCAGCATTTT,CASSIWAVADQPQHF
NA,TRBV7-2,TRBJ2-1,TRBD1,TGTGCCAGCAGCCCAGGGGCAGGGGGAACCTACAATGAGCAGTTCTTC,CASSPGAGGTYNEQFF
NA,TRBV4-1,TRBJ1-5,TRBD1,TGCGCCAGCAGCGAGATAACCGGGACAGTGAGCAATCAGCCCCAGCATTTT,CASSEITGTVSNQPQHF
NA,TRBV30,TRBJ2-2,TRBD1,TGTGCCTGGAGAGGGACAGGGGGGACCGGGGAGCTGTTTTTT,CAWRGTGGTGELFF
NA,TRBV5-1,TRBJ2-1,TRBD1,TGCGCCAGCAGCTTGGCGCCCGTTCCGGGACAGGGGAATGAGCAGTTCTTC,CASSLAPVPGQGNEQFF
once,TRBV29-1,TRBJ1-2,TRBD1,TGCAGCGTCGTCTTCCTAAGGACAGGGGGAAACTATGGCTACACCTTC,CSVVFLRTGGNYGYTF
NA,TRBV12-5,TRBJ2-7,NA,TGTGCTAGTAAACCCCGGGACTCGAAAAACTTC,CASKPRDSKNF
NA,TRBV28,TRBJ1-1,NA,TGTGCCAGCAGCTTAACGGGGGGTATGGTGACTGAAGCTTTCTTT,CASSLTGGMVTEAFF
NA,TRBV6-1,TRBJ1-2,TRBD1,TGTGCCAGCAGTGAAAGGGGACAGGTCCTTAACTATGGCTACACCTTC,CASSERGQVLNYGYTF
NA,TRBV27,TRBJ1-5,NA,TGTGCCAGCAGTTCAGGGGTCTACCATCAGCCCCAGCATTTT,CASSSGVYHQPQHF
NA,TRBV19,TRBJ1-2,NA,TGTGCCAGTACCTCACGAAGTGAGGTGGAAGGCTACACCTTC,CASTSRSEVEGYTF
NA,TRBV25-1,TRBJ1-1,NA,TGTGCCAGCAGTGACCTAATGAACACTGAAGCTTTCTTT,CASSDLMNTEAFF
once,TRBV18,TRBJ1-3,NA,TGTGCCAGCTCACCTAGGCAGGGAGTAGCTGGAAACACCATATATTTT,CASSPRQGVAGNTIYF
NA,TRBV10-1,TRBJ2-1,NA,TGCGCCAGCAGCGCAGTCTTAGGGAATGAGCAGTTCTTC,CASSAVLGNEQFF
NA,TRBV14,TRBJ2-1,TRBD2,TGTGCCAGCAGCCAAGACCCTAGCGGGAGGGCCAGGCAGTTCTTC,CASSQDPSGRARQFF
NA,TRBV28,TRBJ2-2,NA,TGTGCCAGCCTATTAGACAGGACAAGGTTGACCGGGGAGCTGTTTTTT,CASLLDRTRLTGELFF
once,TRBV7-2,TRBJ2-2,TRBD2,TGTGCCAGCAGCTCGGGGGGGGTTAACACCGGGGAGCTGTTTTTT,CASSSGGVNTGELFF
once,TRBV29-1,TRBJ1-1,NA,TGCAGCGTCGCCCCCGGAACTGAAGCTTTCTTT,CSVAPGTEAFF
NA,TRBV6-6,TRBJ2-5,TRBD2,TGTGCCAGCAGTTCCTCCGGGGGGGAAGAGACCCAGTACTTC,CASSSSGGEETQYF
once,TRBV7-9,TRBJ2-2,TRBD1,TGTGCCAGCAGCCAGGATCCGACAGGGGGGACCGGGGAGCTGTTTTTT,CASSQDPTGGTGELFF
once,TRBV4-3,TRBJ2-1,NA,TGCGCCAGCAGCCAAGGGTACAATGAGCAGTTCTTC,CASSQGYNEQFF
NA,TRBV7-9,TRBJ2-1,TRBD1,TGTGCCAGCTCCGACCGGGACAGGGCGGGCTATGAGCAGTTCTTC,CASSDRDRAGYEQFF
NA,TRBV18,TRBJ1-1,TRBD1,TGTGCCAGCTCACCAACGGGGACAGGGAGGGCTGAAGCTTTCTTT,CASSPTGTGRAEAFF
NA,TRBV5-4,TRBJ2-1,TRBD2,TGTGCCAGCAGCCGAAAACTAGCGGGAGGTCCGGTGGGTGAGCAGTTCTTC,CASSRKLAGGPVGEQFF
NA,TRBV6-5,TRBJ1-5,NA,TGTGCCAGCAGTCCCACAGAGGATGATCAGCCCCAGCATTTT,CASSPTEDDQPQHF
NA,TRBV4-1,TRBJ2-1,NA,TGCGCCAGCAGCCCGGGACTCAGCTCCTACAATGAGCAGTTCTTC,CASSPGLSSYNEQFF
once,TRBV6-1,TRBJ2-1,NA,TGTGCCAGCAGTGAAGGGTTTTACGTGGCTACTAAACATGAGCAGTTCTTC,CASSEGFYVATKHEQFF
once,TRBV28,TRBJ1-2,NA,TGTGCCAGCAGTCCCCCAGGGTATGGCTACACCTTC,CASSPPGYGYTF
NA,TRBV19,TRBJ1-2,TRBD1,TGTGCCAGTAGTATAGCAGGGACAGGGGGAAATTATGGCCACACCTTC,CASSIAGTGGNYGHTF
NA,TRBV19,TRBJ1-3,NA,TGTGCCAGTAGTCTCAAGCTTCCCGGAAACACCATATATTTT,CASSLKLPGNTIYF
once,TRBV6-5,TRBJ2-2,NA,TGTGCCAGCAGTTTTCGTAGCGCTGGCACCGGGGAGCTGTTTTTT,CASSFRSAGTGELFF
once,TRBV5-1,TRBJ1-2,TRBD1,TGCGCCAGCAGCTTGGATCTGGGACAGGAGTTTAACTATGGCTACACCTTC,CASSLDLGQEFNYGYTF
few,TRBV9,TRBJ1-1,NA,TGTGCCAGCAGCGTAGCGCGAGACACTGAAGCTTTCTTT,CASSVARDTEAFF
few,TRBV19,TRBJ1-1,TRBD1,TGTGCCAGTAGTTTACAGGGGATTACTGAAGCTTTCTTT,CASSLQGITEAFF
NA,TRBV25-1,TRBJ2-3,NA,TGTGCCAGCAGTGAATACACTAGCAGTACGCAGTATTTT,CASSEYTSSTQYF
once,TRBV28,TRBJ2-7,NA,TGTGCCAGCAGTCCTAGGGGTAACGGGTGGAAGTACGAGCAGTACTTC,CASSPRGNGWKYEQYF